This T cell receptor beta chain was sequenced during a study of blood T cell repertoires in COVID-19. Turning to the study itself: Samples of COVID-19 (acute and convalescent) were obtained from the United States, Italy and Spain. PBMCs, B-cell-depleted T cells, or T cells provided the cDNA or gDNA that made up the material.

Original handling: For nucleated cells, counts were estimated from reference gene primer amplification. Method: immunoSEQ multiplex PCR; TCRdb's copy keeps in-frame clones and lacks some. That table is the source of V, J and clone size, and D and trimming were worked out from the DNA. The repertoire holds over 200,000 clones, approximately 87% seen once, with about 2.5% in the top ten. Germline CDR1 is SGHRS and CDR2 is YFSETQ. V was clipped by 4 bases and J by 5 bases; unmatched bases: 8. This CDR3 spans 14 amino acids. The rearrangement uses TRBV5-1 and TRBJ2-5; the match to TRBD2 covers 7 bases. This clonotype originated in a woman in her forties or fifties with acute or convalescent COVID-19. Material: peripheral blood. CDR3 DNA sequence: TGCGCCAGCAGCCCCCTGGGAGCGGGGGAGACCCAGTACTTC. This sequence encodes CASSPLGAGETQYF.